The 20 T cell receptor beta chains below were found in one sample sequenced in a study of beta chain features in type 1 diabetes. Reverse transcription of all isolated RNA meant that expressed TCRB transcripts were sequenced. The protocol was immunoSEQ multiplex PCR, while the TCRdb copy is restricted to in-frame clones and leaves out a portion. The sample includes some 240,000 clones, roughly 10% of them seen just once. Source material: central memory CD4+ T cells from blood. Source of these receptors: a man between 18 and 35 years old in good health.

This sequence joins TRBV30 and TRBJ2-3; 9 bases agree with TRBD2. The trim removed 8 bases at V and 2 bases at J, leaving 11 bases unmatched. Germline V CDR1 and CDR2: GTSNPN, SVGIG (reference sequence). The CDR3 totals 15 residues. CDR3: CAGSSGNQYTDTQYF. DNA for the CDR3: TGTGCCGGTTCTAGCGGGAATCAGTACACAGATACGCAGTATTTT.

The chain employs TRBV4-2 and TRBJ2-7, with 8 nucleotides matching TRBD2. This CDR3 region has 14 residues. The junction had 7 bases not matched to a gene; V was cut back by 4 bases and J by 5 bases. Germline-derived CDR1 and CDR2 are LGHNA and YNFKEQ. This CDR3 is CASSPGGMRNEQYF. CDR3 nucleotides: TGTGCCAGCAGCCCGGGAGGGATGCGTAACGAGCAGTACTTC.

This clone was recorded a few times. The V gene is TRBV27, the J gene TRBJ2-1; a possible D gene is TRBD1 (5 bases). This CDR3 comprises 11 residues. Germline V gives CDR1 MNHEY, CDR2 SMNVEV (reference sequence). Trimming took 5 bases from V and 7 from J, leaving 6 bases between them. The CDR3 bases are TGTGCCAGCAGTCACAGGAATGAGCAGTTCTTC. As protein: CASSHRNEQFF.

This chain links TRBV14 with TRBJ2-5; D is undetermined. Germline V gene data show CDR1 as SGHDN and CDR2 as FVKESK. The V end lost 2 bases, the J end lost 5 bases, and 6 bases lay between the germline ends. The CDR3 consists of 12 residues. As DNA, the CDR3 is TGTGCCAGCAGCCAATCGAGGGAGACCCAGTACTTC. Protein product: CASSQSRETQYF.

The chain links TRBV5-4 to TRBJ2-5; maybe TRBD1 (5 bases). The CDR3 has 14 residues. V lost 2 bases to trimming and J lost 4 bases, with 12 bases between them. CDR1 SGHNT and CDR2 YYREEE come from the germline V gene (reference sequence). Here the CDR3 DNA reads TGTGCCAGCAGCTTTGCACAGGCTGTAGAGACCCAGTACTTC. Translating it yields CASSFAQAVETQYF.

The rearrangement links TRBV14 to TRBJ2-7; 7 bases are shared with TRBD2. The CDR3 is 13 amino acids. The germline V gene encodes CDR1 SGHDN and CDR2 FVKESK. The trim removed 4 bases at V and 6 bases at J, leaving 6 bases unmatched. In DNA form, the CDR3 reads TGTGCCAGCAGCCTCCGACTAGCCGGCGAGCAGTACTTC. This encodes CASSLRLAGEQYF.

This clone was detected many times. The chain joins TRBV28 to TRBJ1-1; D not certain. CDR1 and CDR2 (germline): MDHEN, SYDVKM. Trimming took 6 bases from V and 11 from J, leaving 25 bases between them. The CDR3 runs to 15 residues. CDR3: CASRPHRRLPRIAFF. CDR3 nucleotide sequence: TGTGCCAGCAGACCACACCGACGACTCCCCCGGATCGCTTTCTTT.

The rearrangement uses TRBV2 and TRBJ1-1; D is unresolved. The germline CDR1 and CDR2 sequences are SNHLY and FYNNEI. This CDR3 has 12 amino acids. V lost 4 bases and J lost 11, with 14 bases in between. The CDR3 nucleotides are TGTGCCAGCAGTGTAGTCTGGAGGGAGGCTTTCTTT. Protein: CASSVVWREAFF.

This clone has a count of ten or more. The chain recombines TRBV30 with TRBJ1-5; D ambiguous. The V and J ends lost 1 base and 0 bases respectively, with 7 bases between them. The CDR3 totals 14 residues. CDR1 GTSNPN and CDR2 SVGIG come from the germline V gene (reference sequence). The CDR3 nucleotides read TGTGCCTGGAGTGGGCTGTTTAGCAATCAGCCCCAGCATTTT. It yields the protein CAWSGLFSNQPQHF. The whole variable domain, remainder taken from reference TRBV30 and TRBJ1-5, is SQTIHQWPATLVQPVGSPLSLECTVEGTSNPNLYWYRQAAGRGLQLLFYSVGIGQISSEVPQNLSASRPQDRQFILSSKKLLLSDSGFYLCAWSGLFSNQPQHFGDGTRLSIL.

This sequence joins TRBV5-1 and TRBJ2-1, with TRBD1 matching over 8 bases. This CDR3 spans 14 amino acids. Germline CDR1 is SGHRS and CDR2 is YFSETQ. Germline trimming cut 7 bases from V and 3 bases from J; bases unmatched to any gene: 6. CDR3 in amino acids: CASSTTGDYNEQFF. The CDR3 nucleotides are TGCGCCAGCTCTACGACAGGGGACTACAATGAGCAGTTCTTC.

The V call is TRBV2, the J call TRBJ1-2; D unresolved. This CDR3 has 12 amino acids. The V gene's germline CDR1 is SNHLY and CDR2 FYNNEI. V shed 7 bases and J shed 2 bases, with 8 bases lying between them. In DNA, the CDR3 is TGTGCCAGCACCATTTCAAACTATGGCTACACCTTC. Residues: CASTISNYGYTF.

This clone came up a few times. The genes are TRBV15 and TRBJ2-6; D call uncertain. V shed 2 bases and J shed 0 bases, with 8 bases lying between them. CDR3 length equals 16 residues. The germline V gene has CDR1 LNHNV and CDR2 YYDKDF (reference sequence). CDR3: CATSRKTYSGANVLTF. The CDR3 DNA follows: TGTGCCACCAGCAGAAAGACCTACTCTGGGGCCAACGTCCTGACTTTC.

This clone was recorded a few times. The chain links TRBV25-1 to TRBJ2-1; TRBD2 matches at 7 bases. The V segment lost 1 base and the J segment 4 bases; nucleotides outside the gene matches: 10. The CDR3 has 17 residues. Germline assignment: CDR1 MGHDK and CDR2 SYGVNS. CDR3 sequence: CASSEFSYGGTYNEQFF. The CDR3 DNA follows: TGTGCCAGCAGTGAATTCTCTTACGGGGGGACTTACAATGAGCAGTTCTTC.

This chain links TRBV7-2 with TRBJ2-7, with D maybe TRBD1 (5 bases). CDR1 SGHTA and CDR2 FQGNSA come from the germline V gene. V was trimmed by 2 bases and J by 4 bases, leaving 12 bases between them. The CDR3 runs 14 residues. CDR3 sequence: CASSLLGPGYEQYF. CDR3 DNA: TGTGCCAGCAGCTTACTGGGCCCAGGGTACGAGCAGTACTTC. Combining the CDR3 with reference TRBV7-2 and TRBJ2-7 gives the whole variable domain GAGVSQSPSNKVTEKGKDVELRCDPISGHTALYWYRQSLGQGLEFLIYFQGNSAPDKSGLPSDRFSAERTGGSVSTLTIQRTQQEDSAVYLCASSLLGPGYEQYFGPGTRLTVT.

CDR3 protein: CASSRGQGASYEQYF. In nucleotides, the CDR3 is TGCGCCAGCAGCCGTGGACAGGGGGCCTCCTACGAGCAGTACTTC. The chain links TRBV4-3 to TRBJ2-7, with 11 bases matching TRBD1. J gave up 0 bases and V 4 bases, and 2 bases lay outside the gene matches. CDR3 length: 15 amino acids. CDR1 and CDR2 (germline): LGHNA, YSLEER.

The J gene is TRBJ2-5, the V gene TRBV5-1; possible D gene TRBD2, 6 bases. Germline CDR1 reads SGHRS; CDR2 reads YFSETQ. The CDR3 sequence is 15 residues long. V was shortened by 1 base and J by 4 bases, with 14 bases between the two germline ends. In nucleotides, the CDR3 is TGCGCCAGCAGCTTGTGGGAGGAGGTGTCAGAGACCCAGTACTTC. It specifies CASSLWEEVSETQYF.

J is TRBJ1-5 and V is TRBV27; possible D gene TRBD1, 6 bases. Per the germline V gene, CDR1 is MNHEY and CDR2 is SMNVEV (reference sequence). Trimming pared 5 bases from V and 11 bases from J, leaving 13 bases between. The length of the CDR3 is 12 residues. In nucleotides, the CDR3 is TGTGCCAGCAGTGCCAGGGGAGAGACCCAGCATTTT. Protein: CASSARGETQHF.

This clone was counted between two and nine times. The CDR3, as DNA: TGTGCCAGCTCCGAGAGGAGAGAGACCCAGTACTTC. Its translation: CASSERRETQYF. V is TRBV2 and J is TRBJ2-5; no definite D call. CDR3 size: 12 residues. V lost 8 bases and J lost 4, with 11 bases in between. Germline V gives CDR1 SNHLY, CDR2 FYNNEI.

The J gene is TRBJ2-5, the V gene TRBV5-4; D possibly corresponds to TRBD2 (7 bases). The V gene lost 4 bases and the J gene lost 0 bases, with 16 bases spanning the gap. This CDR3 region has 16 residues. Germline V gene lookup returns CDR1 SGHNT and CDR2 YYREEE (reference sequence). This CDR3 is CASSPGGLANQETQYF. CDR3 nucleotide sequence: TGTGCCAGCAGCCCGGGGGGCCTAGCGAACCAAGAGACCCAGTACTTC. Filled out from reference TRBV5-4 and TRBJ2-5, the complete variable domain reads ETGVTQSPTHLIKTRGQQVTLRCSSQSGHNTVSWYQQALGQGPQFIFQYYREEENGRGNFPPRFSGLQFPNYSSELNVNALELDDSALYLCASSPGGLANQETQYFGPGTRLLVL.

The V call is TRBV5-4, the J call TRBJ2-7; 13 positions match TRBD2. V was pared by 4 bases and J by 6 bases, with 4 bases of the junction left unmatched. Germline V CDR1 and CDR2: SGHNT, YYREEE (reference sequence). This CDR3 is built from 14 residues. The CDR3 coding sequence is TGTGCCAGCAGCGTCGGGACTAGCGGGACCGAGCAGTACTTC. This encodes CASSVGTSGTEQYF.